The sequence of this TCR beta chain was determined in a study of T cells after yellow fever vaccination. Per the germline V gene, CDR1 is MNHNS and CDR2 is SASEGT. J gave up 0 bases and V 6 bases, and 3 bases lay outside the gene matches. The CDR3 loop spans 15 amino acids. The authors made TCR cDNA by 5'RACE template switching, adding a universal primer site and UMIs. TCRdb used MiXCR to reprocess the 5' RACE reads, holding one entry per CDR3 protein. Among 620,000 or so distinct CDR3 sequences listed, roughly an eighth were seen once. This clonotype was detected ten times or more. The chain couples TRBV6-1 to TRBJ1-5; TRBD1 matches 9 bases. This TCR was sampled from a man aged 25-40 years who received the YFV17D yellow fever vaccine. The specimen comprised PBMCs, sampled on the day of the yellow fever booster vaccination. In DNA, the CDR3 is TGTGCCAGCAGGTTGACAGGGGGTAGCAATCAGCCCCAGCATTTT. It encodes CASRLTGGSNQPQHF.